This T cell receptor (beta chain) was sequenced in a study of blood T cells in healthy people across ages. A minimum of 6.5 million PBMCs was isolated per sample. A second 7 to 11 cycle PCR used barcoded and J-beta primers. TCRdb reprocessed the 5' RACE reads via MiXCR and lists one record per CDR3 protein. The repertoire holds 700,000 or so distinct CDR3 sequences, with 22% as singletons. Study outcomes and limitations: Age advanced and TCR beta diversity per million T cells fell, roughly linearly.

Concerning this clonotype: The antigen remains undetermined.

From germline, CDR1 is SQVTM and CDR2 ANQGSEA. V was cut by 4 bases and J by 1 base, with 16 bases left in between. This CDR3 has 15 residues. The TCR sequence derives from a man aged 70-80 years in good health. The genes are TRBV29-1 and TRBJ1-1; tentative D call: TRBD1 (6 bases). Sample: blood. CDR3 in DNA: TGCAGCGTTGGTGTGGGAGACAGGCCGAACACTGAAGCTTTCTTT. Residues: CSVGVGDRPNTEAFF.